This T cell receptor beta chain was captured by sequencing in a study of blood T cell repertoires in COVID-19. Overall study: Acute-phase and convalescent COVID-19 samples originated in the United States, Italy and Spain. Nucleic acid was either cDNA or gDNA, and it came from T cells, B-cell-depleted T cells, or PBMCs.

Trimming removed 0 bases from V and 5 bases from J; junction bases left unmatched: 6. Per germline, CDR1 SNHLY and CDR2 FYNNEI. The CDR3 sequence is 17 residues long. TCRdb's copy holds only in-frame clones and misses some; the assay was immunoSEQ multiplex PCR. The sample has over 100,000 clones; around 80% are singletons. This receptor was identified in a human donor in a cohort sampled during active or convalescent COVID-19. The sequenced sample was peripheral blood. The rearrangement links TRBV2 to TRBJ2-4, with 11 bases lining up with TRBD1. CDR3 DNA: TGTGCCAGCAGTGAAGCGCGGGCGGGACAGGGGGAAAACATTCAGTACTTC. Its protein is CASSEARAGQGENIQYF. Full variable domain (missing parts from reference TRBV2 and TRBJ2-4): EPEVTQTPSHQVTQMGQEVILRCVPISNHLYFYWYRQILGQKVEFLVSFYNNEISEKSEIFDDQFSVERPDGSNFTLKIRSTKLEDSAMYFCASSEARAGQGENIQYFGAGTRLSVL.